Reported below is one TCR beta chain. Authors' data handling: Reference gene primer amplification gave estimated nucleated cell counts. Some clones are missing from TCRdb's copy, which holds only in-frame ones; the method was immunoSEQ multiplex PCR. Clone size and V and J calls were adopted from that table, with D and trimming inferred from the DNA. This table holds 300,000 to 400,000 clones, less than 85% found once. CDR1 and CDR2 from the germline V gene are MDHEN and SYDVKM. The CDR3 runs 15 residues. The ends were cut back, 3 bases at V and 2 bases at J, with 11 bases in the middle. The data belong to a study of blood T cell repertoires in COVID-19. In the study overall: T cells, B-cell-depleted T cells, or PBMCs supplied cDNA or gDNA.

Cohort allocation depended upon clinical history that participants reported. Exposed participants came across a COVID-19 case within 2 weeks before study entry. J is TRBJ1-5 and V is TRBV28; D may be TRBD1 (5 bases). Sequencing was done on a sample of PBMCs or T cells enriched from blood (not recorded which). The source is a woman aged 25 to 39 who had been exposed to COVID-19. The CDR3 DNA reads TGTGCCAGCAGTTTCACCACGGGGGGCAATCAGCCCCAGCATTTT. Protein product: CASSFTTGGNQPQHF.